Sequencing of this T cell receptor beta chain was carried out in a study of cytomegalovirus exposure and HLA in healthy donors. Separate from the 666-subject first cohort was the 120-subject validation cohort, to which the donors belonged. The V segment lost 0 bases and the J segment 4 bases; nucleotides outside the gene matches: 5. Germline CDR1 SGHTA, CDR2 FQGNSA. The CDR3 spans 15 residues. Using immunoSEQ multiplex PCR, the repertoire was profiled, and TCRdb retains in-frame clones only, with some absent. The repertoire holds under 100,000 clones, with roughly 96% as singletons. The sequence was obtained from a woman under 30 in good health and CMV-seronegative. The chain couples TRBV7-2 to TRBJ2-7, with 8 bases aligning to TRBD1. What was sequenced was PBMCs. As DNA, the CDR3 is TGTGCCAGCAGCTTAGCGGGACAGGTGACATACGAGCAGTACTTC. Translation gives CASSLAGQVTYEQYF.